Given below is one T cell receptor (beta chain) in context. Its antigen remains unidentified. This sample is drawn from a study of human versus mouse CDR3 diversity and MHC coevolution. Points from the study as a whole: Compared with mice, human CDR3s carried more deletions and insertions on average. Clonal inequality was lowest in two of the three human donors. Humans had the largest estimated TCR beta repertoire, 1.5 million to 2 million clonotypes.

Germline-derived CDR1 and CDR2 are LNHDA and SQIVND (reference sequence). The CDR3 is made up of 13 amino acids. V lost 9 bases and J 1 base, leaving 10 bases between the germline ends. Libraries were prepared by immunoSEQ multiplex PCR; TCRdb keeps only in-frame clonotypes and omits some of them. The table shows 50,000 to 70,000 clones, with just under 95% occurring only once. Specimen: naive CD4+ T cells from blood. Subset in this sample: CD45RO-negative CD62L-positive naive CD4 T cells. The sequence derives from a person aged 55 to 70 in good health. The V call is TRBV19, the J call TRBJ1-3; weak D call: TRBD1 (6 bases). The CDR3 bases are TGTGCCAGCCGGACAGCTTCTGGAAACACCATATATTTT. Protein product: CASRTASGNTIYF.